The 21 T cell receptor beta chains given below trace back to one sample, sequenced in a study of a mutant IDH1 vaccine in newly diagnosed glioma. The method was immunoSEQ multiplex PCR; TCRdb's version includes in-frame clones alone and lacks a portion of them. The table has under 13,000 clones, approximately 88% seen once; the top ten hold approximately 5.2%. Time point indicated: week 23, last vaccination. All doses held 300 ug of mutant IDH1 20-mer peptide, with topical imiquimod. Their antigen targets remain unknown. Material: PBMCs, obtained from a glioma patient whose treatment included an IDH1 peptide vaccine. These receptors all stem from a woman aged 40 to 50 with glioma. Some clones in this sample may be carry-over from other donors' samples.

Notes on this clone: One junction end does not reproduce the germline sequence, and a read error may be involved. The chain links TRBV6-5 to TRBJ2-7; possible D gene TRBD1, 6 bases. The CDR3 runs to 14 residues. Germline-derived CDR1 and CDR2 are MNHEY and SVGAGI. As DNA, the CDR3 is TGTGCCGGCAGTTCAGACAGGAGCTCCTACGAGCAGTACTTC. Its translation: CAGSSDRSSYEQYF.

The rearrangement links TRBV19 to TRBJ1-2; D is ambiguous. V lost 3 bases, J lost 0 bases, and 11 bases lay in between. CDR3 length equals 15 residues. The germline gives CDR1 LNHDA, CDR2 SQIVND (reference sequence). CDR3 DNA: TGTGCCAGTAGTATCCGTAGGGAAGCTAACTATGGCTACACCTTC. Its translation: CASSIRREANYGYTF.

The chain couples TRBV5-1 to TRBJ2-1, with no clear D. The CDR3 loop spans 15 amino acids. Deletions cut 6 bases from V and 0 bases from J, with 13 bases between. Germline assignment: CDR1 SGHRS and CDR2 YFSETQ. CDR3 DNA sequence: TGCGCCAGCATCCCCGGCGATAGCTCCTACAATGAGCAGTTCTTC. It codes for CASIPGDSSYNEQFF.

This chain connects TRBV7-8 to TRBJ2-1; the D gene is possibly TRBD2 (5 bases). V lost 1 base and J lost 9, with 13 bases in between. The germline V gene has CDR1 SGHVS and CDR2 FQNEAQ. The CDR3 runs to 14 residues. Here the CDR3 DNA reads TGTGCCAGCAGCTTAGAGGTTGGGGAGATTGAGCAGTTCTTC. This translates into CASSLEVGEIEQFF.

The chain uses TRBV14 and TRBJ1-2; D gene unclear. CDR3 length: 15 amino acids. Germline assignment: CDR1 SGHDN and CDR2 FVKESK. V lost 1 base to trimming and J lost 2 bases, with 11 bases between them. CDR3 residues: CASSQGAGPNYGYTF. CDR3 sequence (DNA): TGTGCCAGCAGCCAAGGGGCAGGACCGAACTATGGCTACACCTTC.

The chain links TRBV10-3 to TRBJ2-5; D remains unclear. V lost 3 bases to trimming and J lost 2 bases, with 4 bases between them. The CDR3 loop spans 12 amino acids. Germline V gene lookup returns CDR1 ENHRY and CDR2 SYGVKD. DNA of the CDR3: TGTGCCATCAGTGAAGGTCAAGAGACCCAGTACTTC. This sequence encodes CAISEGQETQYF.

This chain connects TRBV5-5 to TRBJ1-6, with a tentative D call TRBD1 (5 bases). V dropped 0 bases and J dropped 0 bases, with 16 bases sitting between them. CDR1 SGHKS and CDR2 YYEKEE come from the germline V gene (reference sequence). This CDR3 has 19 amino acids. The CDR3 spells CASSLGGPGPSSYNSPLHF. CDR3 in DNA: TGTGCCAGCAGCTTGGGGGGTCCGGGGCCGAGCTCCTATAATTCACCCCTCCACTTT.

This chain uses TRBV19 with TRBJ2-2, with 10 bases lining up with TRBD1. V shed 4 bases, J shed 6 bases, and the junction held 5 bases outside the gene matches. CDR3 size: 15 residues. Looked up from germline, CDR1 is LNHDA and CDR2 is SQIVND (reference sequence). The CDR3 nucleotides read TGTGCCAGTAGTACGGGACAGGGGATCCCCGGGGAGCTGTTTTTT. This codes for CASSTGQGIPGELFF.

The gene calls are TRBV4-1 and TRBJ2-3; D gene unclear. Germline lookup yields CDR1 MGHRA and CDR2 YSYEKL. Trimming pared 1 base from V and 6 bases from J, leaving 2 bases between. The CDR3 runs to 11 residues. In DNA form, the CDR3 reads TGCGCCAGCAGCCAAGGGGATACGCAGTATTTT. This encodes CASSQGDTQYF.

Only one count was recorded for this clone. The chain combines TRBV12-5 with TRBJ2-7, with a weak D call TRBD1 (5 bases). V was trimmed by 5 bases and J by 4 bases, leaving 24 bases between them. Germline lookup yields CDR1 LGHNT and CDR2 FRNRAP. This CDR3 has 17 residues. The CDR3 protein is CASGPDRTTSPTYEQYF. The CDR3 DNA sequence: TGTGCTAGTGGTCCCGACAGAACCACCTCCCCGACTTACGAGCAGTACTTC.

The gene calls are TRBV19 and TRBJ2-5; TRBD1 matches at 7 bases. This CDR3 is built from 14 residues. Germline trimming cut 8 bases from V and 2 bases from J; bases unmatched to any gene: 8. Germline loops: CDR1 LNHDA, CDR2 SQIVND (reference sequence). This chain's CDR3 is CASSSARGQETQYF. DNA of the CDR3: TGTGCCAGTTCCTCAGCCAGGGGGCAAGAGACCCAGTACTTC.

The chain employs TRBV11-2 and TRBJ2-1; a weak D match, TRBD2 (7 bases). Germline V gene lookup returns CDR1 SGHAT and CDR2 FQNNGV. The CDR3 length is 14 residues. Trimming took off 5 bases at V and 8 bases at J, with 16 bases between the two ends. The CDR3, as DNA: TGTGCCAGCAGCCCCCTTGGGGGGGGCCATGAGCAGTTCTTC. Its protein is CASSPLGGGHEQFF.

This chain links TRBV7-9 with TRBJ1-1, with D possibly TRBD1 on 6 matching bases. V gave up 5 bases and J gave up 1 base, with 14 bases separating them. CDR3 length: 15 amino acids. Germline V gene data show CDR1 as SEHNR and CDR2 as FQNEAQ (reference sequence). The chain's CDR3 is CASSPAWGQNTEAFF. For the CDR3, the DNA is TGTGCCAGCAGCCCAGCTTGGGGACAGAACACTGAAGCTTTCTTT.

This CDR3 reads CASSLTGGAYTEAFF. In nucleotides, the CDR3 is TGTGCCAGCAGCCTCACCGGGGGCGCCTACACTGAAGCTTTCTTT. The rearrangement uses TRBV28 and TRBJ1-1; possible D gene TRBD1, 6 bases. The V and J ends lost 6 bases and 3 bases respectively, with 17 bases between them. The CDR3 has 15 amino acids. CDR1 is MDHEN, CDR2 SYDVKM, per germline.

The rearrangement uses TRBV6-1 and TRBJ2-7; the D gene is possibly TRBD1 (7 bases). V lost 1 base and J 2 bases, leaving 18 bases between the germline ends. The CDR3 covers 17 residues. Germline lookup yields CDR1 MNHNS and CDR2 SASEGT. CDR3 DNA: TGTGCCAGCAGTGAAGGATTAGGAGGGACAGATACCTACGAGCAGTACTTC. It yields the protein CASSEGLGGTDTYEQYF.

V usage is TRBV19 and J usage is TRBJ2-7; D is perhaps TRBD1 (5 bases). In germline, CDR1 is LNHDA, CDR2 SQIVND (reference sequence). This CDR3 region has 13 residues. V lost 5 bases to trimming and J lost 2 bases, with 10 bases between them. The CDR3 DNA is TGTGCCAGTAGTTCCAGGGTAACCTACGAGCAGTACTTC. Residues: CASSSRVTYEQYF. The complete variable domain, with remaining parts taken from reference TRBV19 and TRBJ2-7, reads DGGITQSPKYLFRKEGQNVTLSCEQNLNHDAMYWYRQDPGQGLRLIYYSQIVNDFQKGDIAEGYSVSREKKESFPLTVTSAQKNPTAFYLCASSSRVTYEQYFGPGTRLTVT.

V and J are TRBV6-6 and TRBJ1-2; D is uncertain. Germline V gene data show CDR1 as MNHNY and CDR2 as SVGAGI (reference sequence). CDR3 length: 11 amino acids. Deletions cut 4 bases from V and 8 bases from J, with 8 bases between. The CDR3 sequence: CASSSPSGYTF. The CDR3, as DNA: TGTGCCAGCAGTTCCCCTTCCGGCTACACCTTC.

The V call is TRBV7-9, the J call TRBJ2-7; D is perhaps TRBD1 or TRBD2 (5 bases each). From germline, CDR1 is SEHNR and CDR2 FQNEAQ (reference sequence). This CDR3 contains 16 residues. V was shortened by 5 bases and J by 7 bases, with 24 bases between the two germline ends. In nucleotides, the CDR3 is TGTGCCAGCAGCCCCTACTCCCGGGACGGGGAACGGGAGCAGTACTTC. It codes for CASSPYSRDGEREQYF. Variable domain in full (rest from reference TRBV7-9 and TRBJ2-7): DTGVSQNPRHKITKRGQNVTFRCDPISEHNRLYWYRQTLGQGPEFLTYFQNEAQLEKSRLLSDRFSAERPKGSFSTLEIQRTEQGDSAMYLCASSPYSRDGEREQYFGPGTRLTVT.

Here the CDR3 DNA reads TGTGCCAGCAGCCTCCCCAACCTCGAGCAGTACTTC. This translates into CASSLPNLEQYF. J is TRBJ2-7 and V is TRBV7-8, with D uncertain. This CDR3 comprises 12 residues. The germline V and J ends were trimmed by 5 bases and 6 bases, with 11 bases remaining between them. Germline V gene lookup returns CDR1 SGHVS and CDR2 FQNEAQ.

The rearrangement uses TRBV5-1 and TRBJ2-7, with TRBD1 identical over 8 bases. Germline CDR1 SGHRS, CDR2 YFSETQ. V was pared by 4 bases and J by 6 bases, with 6 bases of the junction left unmatched. CDR3 length: 13 residues. This chain's CDR3 is CASSRGQGGEQYF. CDR3 DNA: TGCGCCAGCAGCCGAGGACAGGGTGGCGAGCAGTACTTC.

The chain employs TRBV18 and TRBJ2-5; 7 bases match TRBD1. This CDR3 comprises 14 residues. Per germline, CDR1 KGHSH and CDR2 LQKENI. J was trimmed by 4 bases and V by 5 bases; bases with no gene match: 7. The CDR3, as DNA: TGTGCCAGCTCAGTCCACAGGGGTGGAGAGACCCAGTACTTC. It is translated as CASSVHRGGETQYF.